These 25 T cell receptor beta chains share one sample of origin, sequenced in a study of technical replicates of blood from a few donors. Method: immunoSEQ multiplex PCR; TCRdb's copy keeps in-frame clones and lacks some. The table includes about 80,000 clones, roughly 98% detected once. Sequencing was carried out using T cells isolated from PBMCs. These receptors were obtained from a human donor in good health.

The chain couples TRBV15 to TRBJ2-7; D gene ambiguous. This CDR3 is built from 14 residues. The V end was cut by 1 base, the J end by 1 base, with 8 bases between. Germline V gene data show CDR1 as LNHNV and CDR2 as YYDKDF (reference sequence). CDR3 loop: CATSRGGSSYEQYF. CDR3 DNA: TGTGCCACCAGCAGAGGAGGCAGTTCCTACGAGCAGTACTTC.

J is TRBJ1-6 and V is TRBV5-4; D is uncertain. CDR1 is SGHNT and CDR2 is YYREEE in the germline V gene (reference sequence). Trimming cost V 4 bases and J 3 bases, with 14 bases left between them. This CDR3 spans 16 amino acids. The CDR3 loop is CASSVGFTGYNSPLHF. CDR3 DNA sequence: TGTGCCAGCAGCGTGGGATTTACGGGCTATAATTCACCCCTCCACTTT. Full variable domain (outside the CDR3, taken from reference TRBV5-4 and TRBJ1-6): ETGVTQSPTHLIKTRGQQVTLRCSSQSGHNTVSWYQQALGQGPQFIFQYYREEENGRGNFPPRFSGLQFPNYSSELNVNALELDDSALYLCASSVGFTGYNSPLHFGNGTRLTVT.

This clone was seen just once. The chain links TRBV10-2 to TRBJ1-2; unclear D gene. Trimming left V 3 bases short and J 8 bases short, with 10 bases between. Germline CDR1 and CDR2: WSHSY and SAAADI. This CDR3 comprises 12 residues. The CDR3 nucleotides read TGCGCCAGCAGTGAAGCCGGGAACGGCTACACCTTC. Translation: CASSEAGNGYTF.

The rearrangement links TRBV25-1 to TRBJ2-2; D may be TRBD2 (6 bases). Germline V CDR1 and CDR2: MGHDK, SYGVNS. The V end lost 4 bases, the J end lost 1 base, and 16 bases lay between the germline ends. The CDR3 spans 17 residues. The CDR3 sequence is CASSAQSGQMNTGELFF. The CDR3 bases are TGTGCCAGCAGTGCCCAAAGCGGGCAGATGAACACCGGGGAGCTGTTTTTT.

A single count supports this clone. This rearrangement joins TRBV4-1 to TRBJ2-1, with 7 nucleotides matching TRBD2. This CDR3 has 18 amino acids. Trimming at V came to 4 bases and at J to 0 bases, leaving 12 bases not matched to a gene. Germline V gene sequence: CDR1 MGHRA, CDR2 YSYEKL. As DNA, the CDR3 is TGCGCCAGCAGCCTTCGACTAGCAGTAACGAGCTCCTACAATGAGCAGTTCTTC. Translation gives CASSLRLAVTSSYNEQFF.

The chain is built from TRBV11-3 and TRBJ2-1; 10 nucleotides line up with TRBD2. Germline CDR1 reads SGHNT; CDR2 reads YENEEA. The ends lost 2 bases at V and 2 bases at J; junction bases unmatched: 3. The CDR3 covers 16 residues. For the CDR3, the DNA is TGTGCCAGCAGCTTACGGACTAGCGGAGCCTACAATGAGCAGTTCTTC. As protein: CASSLRTSGAYNEQFF.

The chain recombines TRBV23-1 with TRBJ2-2; 11 bases line up with TRBD1. TRBV23-1 is flagged as an ORF with uncertain function. J lost 4 bases, V lost 4 bases, and 5 bases had no gene match. The CDR3 has 16 residues. In DNA, the CDR3 is TGCGCCAGCAGTCTATATGGGACAGGGGGCACCGGGGAGCTGTTTTTT. Translated, it gives CASSLYGTGGTGELFF.

J is TRBJ2-7 and V is TRBV7-9, with D possibly matching TRBD2 (5 bases). Germline V gene lookup returns CDR1 SEHNR and CDR2 FQNEAQ (reference sequence). Trimming removed 5 bases at V and 3 bases at J, with 17 bases between. CDR3 length equals 15 residues. The CDR3 DNA reads as TGTGCCAGCAGCGGCCGGGCAGCCGACTACTACGAGCAGTACTTC. Its protein is CASSGRAADYYEQYF.

The count of this clone is one. The genes are TRBV2 and TRBJ2-2; 8 positions match TRBD2. The junction had 4 bases not matched to a gene; V was cut back by 3 bases and J by 7 bases. This CDR3 is built from 14 residues. Germline CDR1 reads SNHLY; CDR2 reads FYNNEI. The CDR3 DNA reads TGTGCCAGCAGTGACGGGACTAGTTTCGGGGAGCTGTTTTTT. Translating it yields CASSDGTSFGELFF.

The rearrangement uses TRBV28 and TRBJ2-3, with TRBD2 matching over 9 bases. Germline CDR1 is MDHEN and CDR2 is SYDVKM. With V trimmed by 3 bases and J by 2 bases, 6 bases remained unmatched. This CDR3 region has 16 residues. CDR3 nucleotide sequence: TGTGCCAGCAGTTTCAGGGCTAGCGGGGTCACAGATACGCAGTATTTT. Its translation: CASSFRASGVTDTQYF.

The CDR3 DNA is TGCGCCAGCAGCCAAGGGCAGGGCAACCTTCTCTATGGCTACACCTTC. This translates into CASSQGQGNLLYGYTF. The chain uses TRBV4-1 and TRBJ1-2; a possible D gene is TRBD1 (5 bases). V gave up 1 base and J gave up 4 bases, with 16 bases separating them. CDR3 length equals 16 residues. Germline V CDR1 and CDR2: MGHRA, YSYEKL.

CDR3 nucleotides: TGCGCCAGCAGAGTAAGCGGGGCGGTAGATGAGCAGTTCTTC. Protein: CASRVSGAVDEQFF. The chain is built from TRBV5-1 and TRBJ2-1, with 7 bases fitting TRBD2. Germline CDR1 and CDR2: SGHRS and YFSETQ. The J segment lost 8 bases and the V segment lost 5 bases, leaving 10 bases of the junction unmatched. This CDR3 spans 14 amino acids.

V and J are TRBV5-1 and TRBJ2-3; TRBD1 agrees at 7 bases. CDR3 size: 16 residues. V trimming: 2 bases; J trimming: 2 bases; junction bases outside the gene matches: 8. Per the germline V gene, CDR1 is SGHRS and CDR2 is YFSETQ. CDR3 in DNA: TGCGCCAGCAGCTTTGGTGCAGGGGGATTCACAGATACGCAGTATTTT. This encodes CASSFGAGGFTDTQYF.

The chain has TRBV27 and TRBJ2-7; D not certain. The CDR3 totals 11 residues. Germline values: CDR1 MNHEY, CDR2 SMNVEV (reference sequence). V gave up 5 bases and J gave up 1 base, with 3 bases separating them. The CDR3 DNA reads TGTGCCAGCAGTACATCCTACGAGCAGTACTTC. Translating gives CASSTSYEQYF.

The rearrangement links TRBV5-1 to TRBJ2-1; 7 bases agree with TRBD2. CDR1 is SGHRS, CDR2 YFSETQ, per germline. The CDR3 covers 18 residues. V was clipped by 2 bases and J by 8 bases; unmatched bases: 19. The CDR3 nucleotides read TGCGCCAGCAGCTTACAGTTCGAGAACCGGCGGGAGAGGGATGAGCAGTTCTTC. As protein: CASSLQFENRRERDEQFF. The full variable domain, in which reference TRBV5-1 and TRBJ2-1 provide the parts outside the CDR3, is KAGVTQTPRYLIKTRGQQVTLSCSPISGHRSVSWYQQTPGQGLQFLFEYFSETQRNKGNFPGRFSGRQFSNSRSEMNVSTLELGDSALYLCASSLQFENRRERDEQFFGPGTRLTVL.

This chain uses TRBV5-4 with TRBJ1-1; perhaps TRBD1 as D (5 bases). V was pared by 0 bases and J by 0 bases, with 12 bases between. The CDR3 length is 16 residues. The germline CDR1 and CDR2 sequences are SGHNT and YYREEE (reference sequence). The DNA for the CDR3 is TGTGCCAGCAGCTTGGGGGACTCCCTAATGAACACTGAAGCTTTCTTT. Its protein is CASSLGDSLMNTEAFF.

This clone occurred once. The chain carries TRBV5-4 and TRBJ2-1, with D perhaps matching TRBD1 (5 bases). CDR3 length: 15 residues. V lost 2 bases to trimming and J lost 2 bases, with 11 bases between them. Germline assignment: CDR1 SGHNT and CDR2 YYREEE (reference sequence). The CDR3 DNA sequence: TGTGCCAGCAGCTTTGGGGCATCAGCCTACAATGAGCAGTTCTTC. Protein sequence: CASSFGASAYNEQFF.

The genes are TRBV19 and TRBJ2-7; 9 bases map to TRBD1. The germline V gene has CDR1 LNHDA and CDR2 SQIVND (reference sequence). There are 15 residues in the CDR3. Trimming at V came to 6 bases and at J to 3 bases, leaving 9 bases not matched to a gene. The CDR3 is CASRAGQGSFYEQYF. The CDR3 bases are TGTGCCAGTAGGGCCGGACAGGGGAGTTTCTACGAGCAGTACTTC.

This rearrangement joins TRBV6-1 to TRBJ2-7; D gene ambiguous. CDR3 size: 13 residues. CDR1 and CDR2 (germline): MNHNS, SASEGT. Deletions cut 7 bases from V and 4 bases from J, with 14 bases between. This chain's CDR3 is CASIRTINYEQYF. The CDR3 bases are TGTGCCAGCATCAGAACCATAAATTACGAGCAGTACTTC.

The J gene is TRBJ1-1, the V gene TRBV14; 8 bases fit TRBD1. The CDR3 length is 15 residues. Looked up from germline, CDR1 is SGHDN and CDR2 is FVKESK. J gave up 5 bases and V 5 bases, and 10 bases lay outside the gene matches. The CDR3 DNA reads TGTGCCAGCAGCACCCGACAGGGGCGGGGGACTGAAGCTTTCTTT. Translation gives CASSTRQGRGTEAFF.

The CDR3 DNA reads as TGTGCCAGTAGCGTACTACAGGGGGTAGACACTGAAGCTTTCTTT. Translating gives CASSVLQGVDTEAFF. The chain couples TRBV19 to TRBJ1-1; the match to TRBD1 covers 8 bases. CDR3 length: 15 amino acids. Germline V gene sequence: CDR1 LNHDA, CDR2 SQIVND (reference sequence). Losses at the gene ends were 6 bases for V and 3 bases for J; bases not matched to a gene: 9.

This sequence joins TRBV28 and TRBJ2-1; TRBD2 aligns across 9 bases. Germline CDR1 reads MDHEN; CDR2 reads SYDVKM. This CDR3 comprises 19 residues. Trimming cost V 2 bases and J 3 bases; bases outside gene matches: 14. CDR3 loop: CASSLAGKTSGYIYNEQFF. CDR3 nucleotides: TGTGCCAGCAGTTTAGCCGGGAAGACTAGCGGTTACATCTACAATGAGCAGTTCTTC.

The CDR3 reads CASSQTASDTGELFF. DNA of the CDR3: TGTGCCAGCAGCCAGACAGCTAGCGACACCGGGGAGCTGTTTTTT. The chain carries TRBV7-9 and TRBJ2-2; tentatively, D is TRBD2 (6 bases). CDR1 is SEHNR and CDR2 is FQNEAQ in the germline V gene (reference sequence). Trimming removed 5 bases at V and 3 bases at J, with 13 bases between. This CDR3 has 15 residues.

Points on this clone: One junction end disagrees with the germline gene, perhaps due to a read error. The chain uses TRBV9 and TRBJ2-7; the D is unclear. The germline V gene has CDR1 SGDLS and CDR2 YYNGEE. This CDR3 has 15 amino acids. Written as DNA, the CDR3 is TGTGCCAGCAGCGTAGAAACGCGCCCCTCCGACGAGCAGTACTTC. The encoded protein is CASSVETRPSDEQYF.

In its sample, this clone was seen once. This chain uses TRBV6-1 with TRBJ2-7; 9 positions match TRBD1. This CDR3 is 16 amino acids long. Trimming at V came to 4 bases and at J to 3 bases, leaving 10 bases not matched to a gene. In germline, CDR1 is MNHNS, CDR2 SASEGT. DNA for the CDR3: TGTGCCAGCAGTGGGGCCCTCGGGACAGGGCGCTACGAGCAGTACTTC. Its translation: CASSGALGTGRYEQYF.